The present entry profiles one T cell receptor (beta chain) with its context. Which antigen it targets is not known. There are no base qualities to consult, and no much larger clone falls within one base. The data belong to a study (dated by TCRdb to the mid-2010s). Study-level background: The study set out to test whether tumor-infiltrating Tregs in breast cancer get recruited from blood Tregs or are instead converted in situ from other CD4+ T cell subsets.

Full-length TCR variable regions were amplified by 5' RACE PCR with constant-region reverse primers, followed by semi-nested PCR with Nested Universal Primer A. The ReliaPrep RNA Cell Miniprep System was used to extract total RNA, which was then reverse transcribed into 5'RACE-ready cDNA with the SMARTer RACE 5'/3' Kit. Multiplex adaptors were used to barcode the full-length TCR alpha and beta libraries, which were then sequenced on an Illumina MiSeq. From the authors' description of their analysis: For each of nine subset-tissue groups, sequencing data from the five patients were pooled, and the groups were then compared using unsupervised clustering of TCR gene usage. The Morisita-Horn index was used to calculate repertoire similarity, with shared sequences weighted according to their contribution to each repertoire. The public reads were reprocessed in TCRdb via fastp at Q25 and MiXCR, keeping in-frame beta chains. Every entry covers one CDR3 protein and lists the most common genes and DNA from its rows. The V and J calls, along with clone size, are taken from TCRdb and not from the paper's own processing. Recorded for this sample are around 9,000 distinct CDR3 sequences; approximately 67% of them occurred a single time. The top ten hold approximately 4.5% of the sample.

CDR1 SGHNT and CDR2 YYREEE were looked up in the germline V gene (reference sequence). The CDR3 holds 15 amino acids from the cysteine to the phenylalanine. The CDR3 DNA has 45 bases and is translated from base 1. V is pared back by 0 bases and J by 7 bases, with 16 bases lying between the germline termini. Beyond this particular receptor, the publication reports: The TCR alpha and beta sequences of tumor-infiltrating Tregs showed the greatest overlap with tumor naive CD4+ T cells, followed by blood naive CD4+ T cells. Validation in the larger cohort was restricted to a single TCR beta V-J rearrangement rather than whole repertoires. The TCR gene usage of tumor memory CD4+ T cells clustered together with blood and lymph node memory CD4+ cells and with lymph node naive CD4+ cells.

Naive CD4+ T cells were purified with the Miltenyi Naive CD4+ T Cell Isolation kit, with Tregs depleted using CD25 microbeads. Tregs, naive and memory CD4+ T cells from tumor, blood and ipsilateral draining lymph nodes of a handful of breast cancer patients underwent full-length TCR alpha and beta sequencing. Tumor tissue and lymph nodes obtained by ipsilateral axillary dissection were perfused with PBS, cut into small pieces and digested using collagenase I and hyaluronidase. FACS confirmed that the sorted cell populations were more than 90% pure. The TCR originated in a female donor with breast cancer. Rearrangement joined TRBV5-4 to TRBJ2-5, and the D gene may be TRBD2, 5 bases matching. Sequences were obtained from tumor-infiltrating naive CD4+ T cells sorted from the breast tumor. Taken with the paper, the label for cell subset or site translates to: naive CD4+ T cells, CD4+CD45RA+CD25-. The nucleotide sequence reads TGTGCCAGCAGCTTGGACCTAACCAAGGCGGGGACCCAGTACTTC. This translates into CASSLDLTKAGTQYF.